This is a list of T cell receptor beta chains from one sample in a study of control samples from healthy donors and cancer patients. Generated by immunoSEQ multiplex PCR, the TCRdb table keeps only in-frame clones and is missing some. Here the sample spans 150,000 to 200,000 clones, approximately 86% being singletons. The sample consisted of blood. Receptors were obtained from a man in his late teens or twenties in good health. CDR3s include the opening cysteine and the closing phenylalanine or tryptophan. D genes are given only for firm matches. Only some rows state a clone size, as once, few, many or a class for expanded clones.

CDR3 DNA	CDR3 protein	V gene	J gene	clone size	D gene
TGTGCCAGCAGGCCATACCGGGACAGGGGCTATGGCTACACCTTC	CASRPYRDRGYGYTF	TRBV6-6	TRBJ1-2	.	TRBD1
TGTGCCAGCAGCCATCAGGGGGCCTTATGGGGCTACACCTTC	CASSHQGALWGYTF	TRBV3-1/TRBV3-2	TRBJ1-2	.	TRBD1
TGTGCCAGCAGCCCGGACAGGGATCAAGAGACCCAGTACTTC	CASSPDRDQETQYF	TRBV7-3	TRBJ2-5	.	TRBD1
TGTGCCAGCTCGTACGGGGCCGGGGGGCATTTCCAAGAGACCCAGTACTTC	CASSYGAGGHFQETQYF	TRBV18	TRBJ2-5	.	.
TGTGCCAGCAGAGAGACAGATTCCTATGGCTACACCTTC	CASRETDSYGYTF	TRBV28	TRBJ1-2	.	.
TGTGCCACCAGCAGAGATTCCATAATAAGCGGGGGGCTGAACGAGCAGTACTTC	CATSRDSIISGGLNEQYF	TRBV15	TRBJ2-7	once	TRBD2
TGTGCCAGTAGTAATTCTTTGGGCAGGTTGGTCTCAGATACGCAGTATTTT	CASSNSLGRLVSDTQYF	TRBV19	TRBJ2-3	.	.
TGTGCCAGTAGTCGGACAGGCTCAGGGGGCACAGATACACAGTATTTT	CASSRTGSGGTDTQYF	TRBV19	TRBJ2-3	.	TRBD1
TGCGCCAGCAGCCCCGGGACTAGCGGGGGGGTCACCGGGGAGCTGTTTTTT	CASSPGTSGGVTGELFF	TRBV5-1	TRBJ2-2	.	TRBD2
TGCGCCACCGGACAGGGAAGCACTGAAGCTTTCTTT	CATGQGSTEAFF	TRBV10-2	TRBJ1-1	.	TRBD1
TGTGCCAGCAGTGTGCCAGGGCGGGGGTCCTACAATGAGCAGTTCTTC	CASSVPGRGSYNEQFF	TRBV2	TRBJ2-1	.	TRBD2
TGTGCCAGCTCACCAACGGTTTCGAACGAGCAGTACTTC	CASSPTVSNEQYF	TRBV18	TRBJ2-7	.	.
TGCGCCAGCAGCTTGGCCAGGGCAGATACGCAGTATTTT	CASSLARADTQYF	TRBV5-1	TRBJ2-3	once	.
TGTGCCAGCAGTGAATTGGGGAGCAATCAGCCCCAGCATTTT	CASSELGSNQPQHF	TRBV6-1	TRBJ1-5	.	.
TGTGCCAGTAGTACCGGACAGGGTACAGATACGCAGTATTTT	CASSTGQGTDTQYF	TRBV19	TRBJ2-3	.	TRBD1
TGTGCCGGCAGCTTGGTATACGGTTACGAGCAGTACTTC	CAGSLVYGYEQYF	TRBV5-6	TRBJ2-7	once	.
TGTGCCAGCAGTTTGGGTACTGAAGCTTTCTTT	CASSLGTEAFF	TRBV27	TRBJ1-1	few	.
TGTGCCACCAGCAGAGTAGGGGAAATGAACACCGGGGAGCTGTTTTTT	CATSRVGEMNTGELFF	TRBV15	TRBJ2-2	.	.
TGCAGTGCTAGTCCCTCCGGGACTCCCACCTGGGGCAATCAGCCCCAGCATTTT	CSASPSGTPTWGNQPQHF	TRBV20-1	TRBJ1-5	.	.
TGCGCCAGCAGCCAAGAGCGGGGGGAGGTTACAGATACGCAGTATTTT	CASSQERGEVTDTQYF	TRBV4-3	TRBJ2-3	.	TRBD2
TGTGCCAGCAGTGCCCCGGGGGCTAGGGATGAGCAGTTCTTC	CASSAPGARDEQFF	TRBV2	TRBJ2-1	.	.
TGTGCCAGCAGTCGCAGTCGGAATTCACCCCTCCACTTT	CASSRSRNSPLHF	TRBV28	TRBJ1-6	.	.
TGTGCCAGCTCTAGACAGGGGAGCACTGAAGCTTTCTTT	CASSRQGSTEAFF	TRBV18	TRBJ1-1	.	TRBD1
TGCAGCGTTGAAAAGCAGGGACCCTATGGCTACACCTTC	CSVEKQGPYGYTF	TRBV29-1	TRBJ1-2	.	.
TGTGCCAGCAGCTACGGAGACAGGTTATCTTTAACTAATGAAAAACTGTTTTTT	CASSYGDRLSLTNEKLFF	TRBV7-8	TRBJ1-4	.	.
TGTGCCATCAGTGACCCTCGGGCGAACACCGGGGAGCTGTTTTTT	CAISDPRANTGELFF	TRBV10-3	TRBJ2-2	.	.
TGTGCCAGCAGTTTCGAACTGTATAATTCACCCCTCCACTTT	CASSFELYNSPLHF	TRBV28	TRBJ1-6	.	.
TGTGCCAGCAGCGGGACTGCGGGACAGGGTCGTAAGGAGCAGTTCTTC	CASSGTAGQGRKEQFF	TRBV9	TRBJ2-1	.	TRBD1
TGTGCCAGCAGCTTGGACAGTTCCTACAATGAGCAGTTCTTC	CASSLDSSYNEQFF	TRBV5-4	TRBJ2-1	.	.
TGTGCCAGCAGTAGAACCGGGACAGGATCCTACGAGCAGTACTTC	CASSRTGTGSYEQYF	TRBV28	TRBJ2-7	.	TRBD1
TGTGCCAGCAGTGCTACGGGTGGAATTGAGCAGTTCTTC	CASSATGGIEQFF	TRBV6-2/TRBV6-3	TRBJ2-1	.	.
TGTGCCAGCAGCCTCGACAGGGGGAACTATGGCTACACCTTC	CASSLDRGNYGYTF	TRBV7-2	TRBJ1-2	.	TRBD1
TGTGCCAGCTCACCGCGTCCCGGCGGACAGGAGGAACAAGAGACCCAGTACTTC	CASSPRPGGQEEQETQYF	TRBV18	TRBJ2-5	.	TRBD1
TGTGCCAGCAGTTTTCTGGGGGGATCCTACGAGCAGTACTTC	CASSFLGGSYEQYF	TRBV28	TRBJ2-7	.	.
TGTGCCAGCAGCTTAAAGGGACAGGCTAGCACAGATACGCAGTATTTT	CASSLKGQASTDTQYF	TRBV7-3	TRBJ2-3	.	TRBD1
TGTGCCAGCGCTAAGGGGGGTTCCTACGAGCAGTACTTC	CASAKGGSYEQYF	TRBV7-9	TRBJ2-7	.	.
TGTGCTAGTGGTTTTCCGGACTCCACTGAAGCTTTCTTT	CASGFPDSTEAFF	TRBV12-5	TRBJ1-1	.	.
TGTGCCAGCAGTTCGGGACAGATGACCTACAATGAGCAGTTCTTC	CASSSGQMTYNEQFF	TRBV6-2/TRBV6-3	TRBJ2-1	.	TRBD1
TGTGCCAGGGAACCTAGCGGGGGGACCAGGACCCAGTACTTC	CAREPSGGTRTQYF	TRBV5-8	TRBJ2-5	.	TRBD2
TGCAGCGTGCTGGCAGGGGAGAACTATGGCTACACCTTC	CSVLAGENYGYTF	TRBV29-1	TRBJ1-2	.	.
TGTGCCAGCAGTTCCCTAGCGGGGGGGCCCGGAAACATTCAGTACTTC	CASSSLAGGPGNIQYF	TRBV28	TRBJ2-4	.	TRBD2
TGTGCCAGCAGTGGACGGTCTGAAGCTTTCTTT	CASSGRSEAFF	TRBV6-2/TRBV6-3	TRBJ1-1	.	.
TGTGCCAGCAGCCAAGAGGTACGGTATGGAAACACCATATATTTT	CASSQEVRYGNTIYF	TRBV3-1/TRBV3-2	TRBJ1-3	.	.
TGCGCCAGCAGCTTGGACAGACAAGAGACCCAGTACTTC	CASSLDRQETQYF	TRBV5-1	TRBJ2-5	.	.
TGTGCCAGCAGTATAGGAGGACAGCCGAACACTGAAGCTTTCTTT	CASSIGGQPNTEAFF	TRBV2	TRBJ1-1	.	.